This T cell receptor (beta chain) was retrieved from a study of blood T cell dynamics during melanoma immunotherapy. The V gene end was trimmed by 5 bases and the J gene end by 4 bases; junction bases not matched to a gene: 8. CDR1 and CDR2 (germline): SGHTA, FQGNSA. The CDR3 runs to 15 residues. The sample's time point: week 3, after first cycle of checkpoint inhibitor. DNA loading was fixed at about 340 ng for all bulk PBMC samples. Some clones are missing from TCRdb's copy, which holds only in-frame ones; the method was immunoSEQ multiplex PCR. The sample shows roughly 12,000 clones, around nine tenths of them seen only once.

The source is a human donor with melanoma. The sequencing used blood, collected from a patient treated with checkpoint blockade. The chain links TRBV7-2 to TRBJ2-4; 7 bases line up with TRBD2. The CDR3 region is CASSPGGGGKNIQYF. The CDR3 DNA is TGTGCCAGCAGCCCGGGAGGTGGGGGAAAAAACATTCAGTACTTC. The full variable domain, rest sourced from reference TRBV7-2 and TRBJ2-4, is GAGVSQSPSNKVTEKGKDVELRCDPISGHTALYWYRQSLGQGLEFLIYFQGNSAPDKSGLPSDRFSAERTGGSVSTLTIQRTQQEDSAVYLCASSPGGGGKNIQYFGAGTRLSVL.